This is a list of T cell receptor beta chains from one sample in a study of CD8+ T cells in alopecia areata. Sequencing was performed with immunoSEQ multiplex PCR; in TCRdb, only in-frame clones are kept and a portion is missing. The profile covers under 110,000 clones, with 60% appearing a single time and around 17% taken by the ten largest. The specimen was CD8+ T cells sorted from blood, collected at approximately week 61, from a patient treated with tofacitinib. All receptors derive from a human donor with alopecia areata. The CDR3 runs from the conserved cysteine through the conserved F or W. The order of the fields is V gene, CDR3 length, CDR3 protein.

>TRBV30|13
CAWRGDGNQPQHF
>TRBV7-2|17
CASSWRLPITGANVLTF
>TRBV15|12
CATSRAGTEQYF
>TRBV30|13
CAQGPGRLYEQYF
>TRBV7-9|13
CASSGDGGQPQHF
>TRBV6-6|13
CASSYSGWETQYF
>TRBV7-3|14
CASSLSEENSPLHF
>TRBV11-2|14
CASSPTGLNSPLHF
>TRBV2|13
CARQGEETYEQYF
>TRBV9|13
CASSVGGSYGYTF
>TRBV30|13
CAWSLSPWEPQHF
>TRBV9|12
CASSERVSGYTF